This TCR beta chain is from a study of beta chain features in type 1 diabetes. What was sequenced were expressed TCRB transcripts, since all of the isolated RNA had been reverse transcribed. Only in-frame clones appear in the TCRdb table, and some are missing; sequencing was by immunoSEQ multiplex PCR. The repertoire consists of 150,000 or so clones, with roughly 50% occurring once and the leading ten covering roughly 0.43%. Germline-derived CDR1 and CDR2 are KGHSH and LQKENI. The CDR3 consists of 14 residues. The V and J ends lost 2 bases and 2 bases respectively, with 9 bases between them. Sequencing input: Tregs from blood. The TCR was taken from a young man in good health. The genes are TRBV18 and TRBJ1-2; D gene uncertain. CDR3 nucleotide sequence: TGTGCCAGCTCACCAGGGCCTGAAAACTATGGCTACACCTTC. Its protein product is CASSPGPENYGYTF.